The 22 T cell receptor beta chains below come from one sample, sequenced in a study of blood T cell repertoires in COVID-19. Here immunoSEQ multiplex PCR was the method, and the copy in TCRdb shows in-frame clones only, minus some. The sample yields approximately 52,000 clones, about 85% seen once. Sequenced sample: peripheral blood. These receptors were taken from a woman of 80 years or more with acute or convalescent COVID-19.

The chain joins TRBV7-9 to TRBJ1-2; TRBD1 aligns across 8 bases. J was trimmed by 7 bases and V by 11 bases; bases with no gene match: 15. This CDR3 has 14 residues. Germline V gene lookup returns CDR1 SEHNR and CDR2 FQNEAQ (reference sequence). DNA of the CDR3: TGTGCCTCAGAGACCGGGACAGGACACCCTGGCTACACCTTC. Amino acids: CASETGTGHPGYTF. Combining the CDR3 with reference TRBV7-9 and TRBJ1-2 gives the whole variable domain DTGVSQNPRHKITKRGQNVTFRCDPISEHNRLYWYRQTLGQGPEFLTYFQNEAQLEKSRLLSDRFSAERPKGSFSTLEIQRTEQGDSAMYLCASETGTGHPGYTFGSGTRLTVV.

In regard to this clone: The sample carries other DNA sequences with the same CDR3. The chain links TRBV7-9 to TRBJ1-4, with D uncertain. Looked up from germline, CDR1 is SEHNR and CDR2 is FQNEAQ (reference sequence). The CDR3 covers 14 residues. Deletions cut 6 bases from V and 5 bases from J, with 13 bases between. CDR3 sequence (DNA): TGTGCCAGCAGTTTGTCCAGCGCCAATGAAAAACTGTTTTTT. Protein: CASSLSSANEKLFF.

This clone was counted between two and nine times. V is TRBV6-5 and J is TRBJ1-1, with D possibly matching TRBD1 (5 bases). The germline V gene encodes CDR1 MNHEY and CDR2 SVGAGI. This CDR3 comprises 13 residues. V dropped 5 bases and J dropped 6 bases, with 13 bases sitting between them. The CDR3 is CASSQGGFAEAFF. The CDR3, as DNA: TGTGCCAGCAGTCAGGGCGGTTTCGCTGAAGCTTTCTTT.

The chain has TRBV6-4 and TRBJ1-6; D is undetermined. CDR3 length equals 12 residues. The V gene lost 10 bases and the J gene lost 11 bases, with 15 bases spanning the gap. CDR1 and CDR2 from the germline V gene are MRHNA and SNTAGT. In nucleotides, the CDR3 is TGTGCCACCTCCCGGAGGGAGGCACCCCTCCACTTT. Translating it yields CATSRREAPLHF.

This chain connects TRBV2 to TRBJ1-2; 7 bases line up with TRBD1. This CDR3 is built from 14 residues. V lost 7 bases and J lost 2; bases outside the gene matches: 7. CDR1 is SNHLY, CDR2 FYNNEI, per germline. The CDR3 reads CASKAQQGNYGYTF. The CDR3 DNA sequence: TGTGCCAGCAAAGCTCAACAGGGGAACTATGGCTACACCTTC.

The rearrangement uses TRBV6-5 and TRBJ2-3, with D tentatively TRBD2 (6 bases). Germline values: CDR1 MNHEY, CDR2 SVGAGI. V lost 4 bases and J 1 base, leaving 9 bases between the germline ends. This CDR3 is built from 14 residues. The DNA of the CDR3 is TGTGCCAGCAGTTTGGGGGGTCGCACAGATACGCAGTATTTT. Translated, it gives CASSLGGRTDTQYF.

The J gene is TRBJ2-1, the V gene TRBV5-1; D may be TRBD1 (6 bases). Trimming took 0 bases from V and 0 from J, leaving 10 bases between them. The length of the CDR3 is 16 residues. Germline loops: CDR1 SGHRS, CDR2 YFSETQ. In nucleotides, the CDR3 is TGCGCCAGCAGCTTGGGACAGGAAAACTCCTACAATGAGCAGTTCTTC. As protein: CASSLGQENSYNEQFF.

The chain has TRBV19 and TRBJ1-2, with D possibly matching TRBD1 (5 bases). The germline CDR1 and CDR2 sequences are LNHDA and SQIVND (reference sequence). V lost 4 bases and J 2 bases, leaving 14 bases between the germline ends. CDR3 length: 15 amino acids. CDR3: CASSNPRVGNYGYTF. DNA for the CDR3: TGTGCCAGTAGTAATCCCAGGGTGGGAAACTATGGCTACACCTTC. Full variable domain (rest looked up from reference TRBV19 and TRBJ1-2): DGGITQSPKYLFRKEGQNVTLSCEQNLNHDAMYWYRQDPGQGLRLIYYSQIVNDFQKGDIAEGYSVSREKKESFPLTVTSAQKNPTAFYLCASSNPRVGNYGYTFGSGTRLTVV.

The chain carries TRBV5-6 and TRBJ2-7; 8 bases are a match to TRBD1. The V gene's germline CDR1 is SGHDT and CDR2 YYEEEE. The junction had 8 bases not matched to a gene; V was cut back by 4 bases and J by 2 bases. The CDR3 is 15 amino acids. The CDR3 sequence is CASSTWDRRTYEQYF. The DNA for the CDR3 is TGTGCCAGCAGCACGTGGGACAGGAGGACCTACGAGCAGTACTTC.

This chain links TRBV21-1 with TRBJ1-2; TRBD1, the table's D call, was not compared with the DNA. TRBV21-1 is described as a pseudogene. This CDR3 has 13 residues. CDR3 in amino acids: CASSYDRYYGYTF. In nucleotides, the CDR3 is TGTGCCAGCAGCTATGACAGGTACTATGGCTACACCTTC.

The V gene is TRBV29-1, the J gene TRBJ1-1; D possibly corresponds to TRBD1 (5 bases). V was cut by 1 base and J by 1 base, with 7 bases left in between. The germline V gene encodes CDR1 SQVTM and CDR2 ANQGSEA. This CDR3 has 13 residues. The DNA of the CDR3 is TGCAGCGTTGAAGCCGGACAGAACACTGAAGCTTTCTTT. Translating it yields CSVEAGQNTEAFF. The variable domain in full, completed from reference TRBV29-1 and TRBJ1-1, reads SAVISQKPSRDICQRGTSLTIQCQVDSQVTMMFWYRQQPGQSLTLIATANQGSEATYESGFVIDKFPISRPNLTFSTLTVSNMSPEDSSIYLCSVEAGQNTEAFFGQGTRLTVV.

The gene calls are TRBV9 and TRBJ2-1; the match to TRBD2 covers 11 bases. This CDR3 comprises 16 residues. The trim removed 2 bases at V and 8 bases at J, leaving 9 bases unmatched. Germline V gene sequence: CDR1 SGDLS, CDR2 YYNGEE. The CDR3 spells CASSVRSSGGWYEQFF. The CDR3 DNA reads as TGTGCCAGCAGCGTCCGGTCTAGCGGGGGGTGGTATGAGCAGTTCTTC.

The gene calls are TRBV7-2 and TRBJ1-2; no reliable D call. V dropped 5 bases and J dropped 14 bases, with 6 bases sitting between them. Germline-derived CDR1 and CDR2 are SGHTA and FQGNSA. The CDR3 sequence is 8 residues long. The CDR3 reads CASSPGTF. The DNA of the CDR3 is TGTGCCAGCAGCCCGGGGACCTTC.

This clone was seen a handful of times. The CDR3 DNA reads as TGTGCCAGCAGTGAATTAGGGCCCAGGGGTAGTATCGATGGCTACACCTTC. Translating it yields CASSELGPRGSIDGYTF. The rearrangement links TRBV25-1 to TRBJ1-2; D is possibly TRBD1 (6 bases). The CDR3 length is 17 residues. V shed 1 base and J shed 6 bases, with 21 bases lying between them. The germline V gene has CDR1 MGHDK and CDR2 SYGVNS.

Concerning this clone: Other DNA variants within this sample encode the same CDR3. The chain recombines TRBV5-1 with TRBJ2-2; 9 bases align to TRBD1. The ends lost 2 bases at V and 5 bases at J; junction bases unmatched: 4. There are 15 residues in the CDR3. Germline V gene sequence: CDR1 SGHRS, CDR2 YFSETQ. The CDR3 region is CASSFSQGATGELFF. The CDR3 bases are TGCGCCAGCAGCTTTTCACAGGGGGCGACCGGGGAGCTGTTTTTT.

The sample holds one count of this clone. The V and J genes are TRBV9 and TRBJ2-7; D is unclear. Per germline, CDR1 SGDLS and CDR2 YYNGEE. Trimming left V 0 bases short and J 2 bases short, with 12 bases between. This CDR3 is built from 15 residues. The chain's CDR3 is CASSVGSGSPYEQYF. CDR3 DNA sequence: TGTGCCAGCAGCGTAGGGTCAGGATCCCCCTACGAGCAGTACTTC.

The CDR3 DNA is TGTGCCAGCAGCTTAGGGGGGACTAGCGGCCCGACCGGGGAGCTGTTTTTT. Amino acids: CASSLGGTSGPTGELFF. This chain connects TRBV7-6 to TRBJ2-2; 11 positions agree with TRBD2. Looked up from germline, CDR1 is SGHVS and CDR2 is FNYEAQ. The CDR3 consists of 17 residues. With V trimmed by 1 base and J by 5 bases, 6 bases remained unmatched.

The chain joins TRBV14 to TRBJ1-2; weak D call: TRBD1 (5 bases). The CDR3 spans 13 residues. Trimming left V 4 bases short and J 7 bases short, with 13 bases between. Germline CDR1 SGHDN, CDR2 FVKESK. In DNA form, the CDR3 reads TGTGCCAGCAGCCTAAGGGGCTCAGGTGGCTACACCTTC. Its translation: CASSLRGSGGYTF.

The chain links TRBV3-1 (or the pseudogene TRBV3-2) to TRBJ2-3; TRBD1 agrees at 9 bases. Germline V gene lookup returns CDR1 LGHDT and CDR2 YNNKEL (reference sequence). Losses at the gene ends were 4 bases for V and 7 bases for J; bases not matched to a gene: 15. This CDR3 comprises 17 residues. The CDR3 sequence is CASSPTGGTGSSNTQYF. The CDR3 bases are TGTGCCAGCAGCCCCACTGGGGGGACAGGGTCCTCGAATACGCAGTATTTT.

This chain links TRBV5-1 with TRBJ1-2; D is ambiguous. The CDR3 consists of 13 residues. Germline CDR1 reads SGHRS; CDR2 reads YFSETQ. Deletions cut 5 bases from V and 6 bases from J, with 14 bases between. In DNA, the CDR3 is TGCGCCAGCAGATTAGGGAGAACCGATGGCTACACCTTC. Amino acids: CASRLGRTDGYTF.

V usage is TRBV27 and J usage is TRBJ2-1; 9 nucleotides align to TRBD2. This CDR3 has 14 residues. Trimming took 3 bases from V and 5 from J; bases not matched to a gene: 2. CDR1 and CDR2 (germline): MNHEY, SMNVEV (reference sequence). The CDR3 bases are TGTGCCAGCAGTTTCGGCGGGGGGGACAATGAGCAGTTCTTC. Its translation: CASSFGGGDNEQFF.

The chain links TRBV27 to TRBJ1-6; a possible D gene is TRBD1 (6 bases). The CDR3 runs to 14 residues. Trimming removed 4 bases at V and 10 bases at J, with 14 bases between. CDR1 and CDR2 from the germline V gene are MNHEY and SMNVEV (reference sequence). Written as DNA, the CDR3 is TGTGCCAGCAGTTGGGGCAGGGGAGTCTCACCCCTCCACTTT. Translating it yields CASSWGRGVSPLHF.